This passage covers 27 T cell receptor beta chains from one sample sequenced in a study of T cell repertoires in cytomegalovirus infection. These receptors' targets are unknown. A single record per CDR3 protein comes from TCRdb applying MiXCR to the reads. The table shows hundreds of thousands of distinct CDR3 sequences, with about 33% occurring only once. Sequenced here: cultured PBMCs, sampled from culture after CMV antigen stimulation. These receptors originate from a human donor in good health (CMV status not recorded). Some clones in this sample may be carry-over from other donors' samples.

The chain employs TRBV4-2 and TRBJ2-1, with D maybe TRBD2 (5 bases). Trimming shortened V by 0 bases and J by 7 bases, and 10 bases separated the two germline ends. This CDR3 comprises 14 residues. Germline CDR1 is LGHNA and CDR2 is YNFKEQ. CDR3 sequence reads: CASSQEKDSNEQFF. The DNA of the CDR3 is TGTGCCAGCAGCCAAGAAAAGGACTCGAATGAGCAGTTCTTC.

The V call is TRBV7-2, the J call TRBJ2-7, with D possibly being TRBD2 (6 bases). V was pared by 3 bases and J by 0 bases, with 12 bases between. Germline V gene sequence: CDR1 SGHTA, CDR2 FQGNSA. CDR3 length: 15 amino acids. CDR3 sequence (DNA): TGTGCCAGCAGCTTGATAGCGGAAAGCTCCTACGAGCAGTACTTC. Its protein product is CASSLIAESSYEQYF.

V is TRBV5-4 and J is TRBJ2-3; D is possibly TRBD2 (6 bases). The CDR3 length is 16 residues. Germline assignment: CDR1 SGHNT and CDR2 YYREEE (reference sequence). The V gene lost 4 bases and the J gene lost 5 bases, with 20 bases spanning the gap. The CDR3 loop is CASSISGGPAGDTQYF. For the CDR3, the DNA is TGTGCCAGCAGCATATCCGGGGGACCAGCAGGAGATACGCAGTATTTT.

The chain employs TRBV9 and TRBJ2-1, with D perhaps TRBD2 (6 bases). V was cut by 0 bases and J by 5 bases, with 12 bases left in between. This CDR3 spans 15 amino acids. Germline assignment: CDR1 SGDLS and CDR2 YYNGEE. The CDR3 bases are TGTGCCAGCAGCGTAGGTGCTAGCGCCAACAATGAGCAGTTCTTC. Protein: CASSVGASANNEQFF.

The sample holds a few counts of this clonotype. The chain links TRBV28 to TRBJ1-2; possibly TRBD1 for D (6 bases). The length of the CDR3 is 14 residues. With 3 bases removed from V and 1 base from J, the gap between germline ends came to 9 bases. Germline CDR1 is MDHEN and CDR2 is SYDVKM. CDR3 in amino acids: CASSFRGSNYGYTF. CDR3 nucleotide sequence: TGTGCCAGCAGTTTTAGGGGGAGTAACTATGGCTACACCTTC.

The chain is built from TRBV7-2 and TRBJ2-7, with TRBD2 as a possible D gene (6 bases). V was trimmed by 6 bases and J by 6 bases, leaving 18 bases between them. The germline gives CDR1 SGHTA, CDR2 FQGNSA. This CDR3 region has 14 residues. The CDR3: CASSHGSFSVEQYF. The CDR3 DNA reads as TGTGCCAGCAGTCACGGGAGCTTCTCGGTCGAGCAGTACTTC.

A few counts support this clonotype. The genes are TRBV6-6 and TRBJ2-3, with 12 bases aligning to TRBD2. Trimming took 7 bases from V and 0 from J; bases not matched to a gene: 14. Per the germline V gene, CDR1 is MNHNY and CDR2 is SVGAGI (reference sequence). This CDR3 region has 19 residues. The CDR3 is CASNSRGLAGFASTDTQYF. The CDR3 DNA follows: TGTGCCAGCAATTCGAGGGGACTAGCGGGCTTCGCTAGCACAGATACGCAGTATTTT.

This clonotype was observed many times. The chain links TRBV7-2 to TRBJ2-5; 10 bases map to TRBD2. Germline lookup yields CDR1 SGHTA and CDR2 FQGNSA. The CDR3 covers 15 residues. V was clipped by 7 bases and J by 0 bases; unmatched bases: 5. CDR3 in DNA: TGTGCCAGCACCCCGACTAGCGGGCACCAAGAGACCCAGTACTTC. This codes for CASTPTSGHQETQYF.

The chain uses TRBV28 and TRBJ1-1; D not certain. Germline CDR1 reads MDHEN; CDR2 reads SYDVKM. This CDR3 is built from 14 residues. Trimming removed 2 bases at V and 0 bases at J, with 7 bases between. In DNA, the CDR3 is TGTGCCAGCAGTTTAAATCTTGTGAACACTGAAGCTTTCTTT. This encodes CASSLNLVNTEAFF. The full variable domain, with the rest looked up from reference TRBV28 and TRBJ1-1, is DVKVTQSSRYLVKRTGEKVFLECVQDMDHENMFWYRQDPGLGLRLIYFSYDVKMKEKGDIPEGYSVSREKKERFSLILESASTNQTSMYLCASSLNLVNTEAFFGQGTRLTVV.

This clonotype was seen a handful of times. CDR3 DNA: TGTGCCAGCAGCGTAGGGGTTTTAGGGAGGGGTGACAATGAGCAGTTCTTC. Translated: CASSVGVLGRGDNEQFF. The genes are TRBV9 and TRBJ2-1, with TRBD2 matching 7 bases. V shed 0 bases, J shed 5 bases, and the junction held 11 bases outside the gene matches. CDR3 length: 17 residues. Germline V lookup: CDR1 SGDLS, CDR2 YYNGEE.

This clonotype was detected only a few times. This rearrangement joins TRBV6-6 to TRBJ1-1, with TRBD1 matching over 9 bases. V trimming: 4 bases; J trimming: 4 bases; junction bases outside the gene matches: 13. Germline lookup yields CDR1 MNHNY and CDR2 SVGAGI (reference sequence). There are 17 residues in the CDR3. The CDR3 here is CASSFPGQGFLVTEAFF. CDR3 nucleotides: TGTGCCAGCAGTTTTCCGGGACAGGGCTTCTTGGTCACTGAAGCTTTCTTT.

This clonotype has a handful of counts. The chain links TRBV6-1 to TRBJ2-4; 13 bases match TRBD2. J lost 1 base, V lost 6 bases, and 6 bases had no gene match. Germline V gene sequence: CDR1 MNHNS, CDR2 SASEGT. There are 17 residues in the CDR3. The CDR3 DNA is TGTGCCAGCAGCTCACTAGCGGGAGGGGGGGCCAAAAACATTCAGTACTTC. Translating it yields CASSSLAGGGAKNIQYF.

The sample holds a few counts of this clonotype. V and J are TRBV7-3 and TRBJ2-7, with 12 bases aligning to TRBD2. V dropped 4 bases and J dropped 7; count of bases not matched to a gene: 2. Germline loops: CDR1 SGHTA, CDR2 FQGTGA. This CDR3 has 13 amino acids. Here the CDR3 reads CASSYGLAGEQYF. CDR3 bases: TGTGCCAGCAGCTACGGACTAGCGGGAGAGCAGTACTTC.

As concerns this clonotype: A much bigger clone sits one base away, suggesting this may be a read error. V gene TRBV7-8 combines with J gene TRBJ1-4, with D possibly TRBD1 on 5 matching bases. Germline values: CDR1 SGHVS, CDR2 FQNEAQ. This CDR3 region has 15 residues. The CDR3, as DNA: TGTGCCAGCAGCCCGACGACAGCAACTAATGAAAAACTGGTTTTT. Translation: CASSPTTATNEKLVF.

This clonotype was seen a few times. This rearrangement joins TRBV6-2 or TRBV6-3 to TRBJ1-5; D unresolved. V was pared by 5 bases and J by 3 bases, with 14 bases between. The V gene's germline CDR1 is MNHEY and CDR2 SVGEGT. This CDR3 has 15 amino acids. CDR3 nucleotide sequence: TGTGCCAGCAGTACGGTAGGGTTGGACAATCAGCCCCAGCATTTT. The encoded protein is CASSTVGLDNQPQHF.

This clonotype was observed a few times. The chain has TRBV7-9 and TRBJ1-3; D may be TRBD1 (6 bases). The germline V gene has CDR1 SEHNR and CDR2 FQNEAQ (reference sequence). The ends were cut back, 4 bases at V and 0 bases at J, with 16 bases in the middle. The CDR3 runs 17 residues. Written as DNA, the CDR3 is TGTGCCAGCAGCTCCCCGGGACATCTTTCCTCTGGAAACACCATATATTTT. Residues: CASSSPGHLSSGNTIYF.

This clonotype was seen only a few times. The chain's CDR3 is CASTIGGAIKTNTEAFF. DNA for the CDR3: TGTGCCAGTACCATAGGGGGCGCGATTAAGACAAACACTGAAGCTTTCTTT. The J gene is TRBJ1-1, the V gene TRBV19; 7 bases map to TRBD1. There are 17 residues in the CDR3. CDR1 is LNHDA, CDR2 SQIVND, per germline (reference sequence). The J segment lost 2 bases and the V segment lost 7 bases, leaving 16 bases of the junction unmatched.

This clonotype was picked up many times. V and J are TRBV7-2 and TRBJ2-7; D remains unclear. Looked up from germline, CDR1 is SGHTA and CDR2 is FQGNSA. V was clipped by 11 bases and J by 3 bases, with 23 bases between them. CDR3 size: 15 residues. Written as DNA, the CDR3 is TGTGCCGAGCAAGGATGTGAGCCCGTTTTCTACGAGCAGTACGTC. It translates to CAEQGCEPVFYEQYV.

The CDR3 region is CASSYPAGWNEQFF. The DNA of the CDR3 is TGTGCCAGCAGTTACCCAGCAGGGTGGAATGAGCAGTTCTTC. The chain employs TRBV6-2 or TRBV6-3 and TRBJ2-1; possibly TRBD1 for D (5 bases). Deletions cut 2 bases from V and 7 bases from J, with 12 bases between. Germline assignment: CDR1 MNHEY and CDR2 SVGEGT. The CDR3 extends over 14 amino acids.

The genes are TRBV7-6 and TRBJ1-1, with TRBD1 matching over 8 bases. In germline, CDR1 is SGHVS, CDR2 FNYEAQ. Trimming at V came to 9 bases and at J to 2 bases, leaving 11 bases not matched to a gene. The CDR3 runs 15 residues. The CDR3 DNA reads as TGTGCCAGGAGCGACTTGACAGGGGTAAACACTGAAGCTTTCTTT. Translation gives CARSDLTGVNTEAFF.

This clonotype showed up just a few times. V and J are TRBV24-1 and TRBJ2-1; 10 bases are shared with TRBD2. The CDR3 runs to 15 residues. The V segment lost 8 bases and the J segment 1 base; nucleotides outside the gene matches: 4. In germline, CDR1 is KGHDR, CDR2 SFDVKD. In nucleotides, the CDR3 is TGTGCCACCAATTCAGCGGGAGGGTCCTACAATGAGCAGTTCTTC. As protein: CATNSAGGSYNEQFF.

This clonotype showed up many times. CDR3 loop: CASSGDTGLAGRTGELFF. The DNA of the CDR3 is TGTGCCAGCAGTGGGGACACCGGACTAGCGGGACGGACCGGGGAGCTGTTTTTT. The chain combines TRBV6-1 with TRBJ2-2; 12 bases are shared with TRBD2. With 4 bases clipped from V and 5 bases from J, the junction kept 11 bases outside the gene matches. CDR3 size: 18 residues. Germline loops: CDR1 MNHNS, CDR2 SASEGT.

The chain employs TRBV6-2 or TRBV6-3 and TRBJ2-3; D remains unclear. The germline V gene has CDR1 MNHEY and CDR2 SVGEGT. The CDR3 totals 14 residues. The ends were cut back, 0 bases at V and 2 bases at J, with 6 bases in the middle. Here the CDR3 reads CASSYSSPTDTQYF. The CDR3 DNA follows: TGTGCCAGCAGTTACTCGTCGCCCACAGATACGCAGTATTTT.

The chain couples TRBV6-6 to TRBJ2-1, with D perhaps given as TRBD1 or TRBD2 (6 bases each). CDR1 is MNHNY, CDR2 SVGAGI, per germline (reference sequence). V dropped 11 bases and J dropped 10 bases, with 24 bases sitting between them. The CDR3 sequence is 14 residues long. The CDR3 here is CALGQRAGGIEQFF. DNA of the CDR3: TGTGCCCTAGGACAAAGGGCCGGGGGCATCGAGCAGTTCTTC.

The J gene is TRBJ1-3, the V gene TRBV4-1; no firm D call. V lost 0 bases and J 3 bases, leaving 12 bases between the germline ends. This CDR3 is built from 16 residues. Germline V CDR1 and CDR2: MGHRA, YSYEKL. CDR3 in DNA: TGCGCCAGCAGCCAAGATCCCCGGGGTGGTGGAAACACCATATATTTT. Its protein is CASSQDPRGGGNTIYF.

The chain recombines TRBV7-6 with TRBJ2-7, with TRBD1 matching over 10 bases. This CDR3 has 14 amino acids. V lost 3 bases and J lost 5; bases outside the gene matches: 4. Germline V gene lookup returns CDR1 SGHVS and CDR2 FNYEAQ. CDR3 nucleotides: TGTGCCAGCAGCTTCCGGACAGGGGGTGACGAGCAGTACGTC. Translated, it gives CASSFRTGGDEQYV.

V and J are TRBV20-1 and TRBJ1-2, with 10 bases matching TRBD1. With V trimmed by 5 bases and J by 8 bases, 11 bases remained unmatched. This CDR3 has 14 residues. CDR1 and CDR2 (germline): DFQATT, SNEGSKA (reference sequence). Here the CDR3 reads CSASPGQGVRGYTF. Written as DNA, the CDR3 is TGCAGTGCTTCTCCAGGACAGGGGGTACGGGGCTACACCTTC.